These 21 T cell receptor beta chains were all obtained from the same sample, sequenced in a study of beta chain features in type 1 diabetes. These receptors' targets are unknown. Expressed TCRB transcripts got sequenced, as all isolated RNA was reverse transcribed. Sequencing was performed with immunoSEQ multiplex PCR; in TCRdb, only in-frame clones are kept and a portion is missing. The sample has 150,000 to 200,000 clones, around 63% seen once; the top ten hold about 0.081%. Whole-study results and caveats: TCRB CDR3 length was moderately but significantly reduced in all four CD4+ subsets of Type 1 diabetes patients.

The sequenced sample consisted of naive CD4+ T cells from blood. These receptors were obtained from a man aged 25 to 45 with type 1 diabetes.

In DNA, the CDR3 is TGTGCCAGTAGTCCACGGACAGACTATGGCTACACCTTC. This gives the protein CASSPRTDYGYTF. This chain joins TRBV19 and TRBJ1-2; a weak D match, TRBD1 (6 bases). Looked up from germline, CDR1 is LNHDA and CDR2 is SQIVND (reference sequence). The length of the CDR3 is 13 residues. The V and J ends lost 5 bases and 3 bases respectively, with 10 bases between them.

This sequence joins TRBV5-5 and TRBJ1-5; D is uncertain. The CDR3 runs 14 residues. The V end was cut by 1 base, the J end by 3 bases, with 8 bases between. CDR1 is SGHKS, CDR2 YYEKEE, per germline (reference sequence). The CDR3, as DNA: TGTGCCAGCAGCTTGTCACAGAACAATCAGCCCCAGCATTTT. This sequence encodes CASSLSQNNQPQHF.

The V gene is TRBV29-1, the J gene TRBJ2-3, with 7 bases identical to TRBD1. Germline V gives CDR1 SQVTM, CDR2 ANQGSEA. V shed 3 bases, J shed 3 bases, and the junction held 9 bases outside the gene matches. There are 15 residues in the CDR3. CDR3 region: CSVDKREGATDTQYF. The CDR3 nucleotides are TGCAGCGTTGATAAACGAGAGGGGGCGACAGATACGCAGTATTTT.

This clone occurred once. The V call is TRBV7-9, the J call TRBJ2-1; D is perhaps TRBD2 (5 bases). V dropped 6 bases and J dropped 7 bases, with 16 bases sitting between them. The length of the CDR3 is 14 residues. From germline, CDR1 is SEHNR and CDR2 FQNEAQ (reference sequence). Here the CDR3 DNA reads TGTGCCAGCAGGCTTACGGGGAACCGAAATGAGCAGTTCTTC. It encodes CASRLTGNRNEQFF. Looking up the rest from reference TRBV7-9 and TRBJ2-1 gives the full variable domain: DTGVSQNPRHKITKRGQNVTFRCDPISEHNRLYWYRQTLGQGPEFLTYFQNEAQLEKSRLLSDRFSAERPKGSFSTLEIQRTEQGDSAMYLCASRLTGNRNEQFFGPGTRLTVL.

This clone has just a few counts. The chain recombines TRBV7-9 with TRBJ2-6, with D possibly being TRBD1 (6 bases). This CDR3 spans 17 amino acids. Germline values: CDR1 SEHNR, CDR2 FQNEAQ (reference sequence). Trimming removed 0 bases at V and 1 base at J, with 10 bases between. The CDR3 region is CASSLAGQRSGANVLTF. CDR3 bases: TGTGCCAGCAGCTTAGCGGGACAAAGATCTGGGGCCAACGTCCTGACTTTC.

The CDR3, as DNA: TGTGCCAGCAGTGAAAGGGTCCGGGAAGCCAAAAACATTCAGTACTTC. Amino acids: CASSERVREAKNIQYF. The chain uses TRBV2 and TRBJ2-4; possible D gene TRBD2, 5 bases. The germline V gene encodes CDR1 SNHLY and CDR2 FYNNEI. V lost 2 bases to trimming and J lost 0 bases, with 11 bases between them. The CDR3 extends over 16 amino acids.

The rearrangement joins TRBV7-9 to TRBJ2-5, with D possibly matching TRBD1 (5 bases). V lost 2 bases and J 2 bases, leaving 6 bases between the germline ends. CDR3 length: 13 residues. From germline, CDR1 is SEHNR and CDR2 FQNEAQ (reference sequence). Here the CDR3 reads CASSLQGQETQYF. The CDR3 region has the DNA TGTGCCAGCAGCTTACAGGGACAAGAGACCCAGTACTTC.

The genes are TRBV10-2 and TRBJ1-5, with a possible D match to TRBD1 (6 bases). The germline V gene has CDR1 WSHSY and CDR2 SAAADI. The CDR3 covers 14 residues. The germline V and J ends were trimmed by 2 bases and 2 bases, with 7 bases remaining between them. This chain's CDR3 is CASSEHRGNQPQHF. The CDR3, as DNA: TGCGCCAGCAGTGAGCACAGGGGCAATCAGCCCCAGCATTTT.

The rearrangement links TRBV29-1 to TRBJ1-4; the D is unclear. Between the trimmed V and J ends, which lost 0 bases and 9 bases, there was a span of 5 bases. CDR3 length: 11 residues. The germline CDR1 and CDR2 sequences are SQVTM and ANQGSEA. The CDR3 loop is CSVEEAKKLFF. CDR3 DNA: TGCAGCGTTGAAGAGGCGAAAAAACTGTTTTTT.

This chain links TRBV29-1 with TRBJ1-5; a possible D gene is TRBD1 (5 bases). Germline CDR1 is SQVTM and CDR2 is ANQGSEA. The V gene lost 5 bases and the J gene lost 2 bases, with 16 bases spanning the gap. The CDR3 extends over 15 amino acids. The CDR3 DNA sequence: TGCAGCGTTTCGCAAGGGGCGGCGGGCAATCAGCCCCAGCATTTT. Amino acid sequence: CSVSQGAAGNQPQHF. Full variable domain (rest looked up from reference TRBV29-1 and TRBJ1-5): SAVISQKPSRDICQRGTSLTIQCQVDSQVTMMFWYRQQPGQSLTLIATANQGSEATYESGFVIDKFPISRPNLTFSTLTVSNMSPEDSSIYLCSVSQGAAGNQPQHFGDGTRLSIL.

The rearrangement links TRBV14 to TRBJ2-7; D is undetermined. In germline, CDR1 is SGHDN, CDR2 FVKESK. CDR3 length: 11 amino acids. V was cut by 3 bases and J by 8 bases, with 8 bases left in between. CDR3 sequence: CASSQVLKQYF. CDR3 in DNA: TGTGCCAGCAGCCAGGTTTTAAAGCAGTACTTC. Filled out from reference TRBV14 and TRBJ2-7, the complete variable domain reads EAGVTQFPSHSVIEKGQTVTLRCDPISGHDNLYWYRRVMGKEIKFLLHFVKESKQDESGMPNNRFLAERTGGTYSTLKVQPAELEDSGVYFCASSQVLKQYFGPGTRLTVT.

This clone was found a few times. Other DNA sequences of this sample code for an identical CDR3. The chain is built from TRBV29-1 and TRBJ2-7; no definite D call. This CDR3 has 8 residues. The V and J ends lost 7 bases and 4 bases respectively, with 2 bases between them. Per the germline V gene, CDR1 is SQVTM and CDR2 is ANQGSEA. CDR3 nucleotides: TGCAGCGGATACGAGCAGTACTTC. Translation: CSGYEQYF.

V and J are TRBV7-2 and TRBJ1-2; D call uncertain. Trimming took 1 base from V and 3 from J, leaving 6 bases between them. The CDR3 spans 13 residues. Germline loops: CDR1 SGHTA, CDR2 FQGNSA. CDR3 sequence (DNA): TGTGCCAGCAGCTTAGGGTGGGACTATGGCTACACCTTC. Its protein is CASSLGWDYGYTF.

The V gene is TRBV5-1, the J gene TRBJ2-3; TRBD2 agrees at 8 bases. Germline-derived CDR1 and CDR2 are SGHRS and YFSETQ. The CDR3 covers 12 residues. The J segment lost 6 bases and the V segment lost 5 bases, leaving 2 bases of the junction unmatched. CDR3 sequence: CASRAGADTQYF. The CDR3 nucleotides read TGCGCCAGCAGAGCGGGGGCGGATACGCAGTATTTT.

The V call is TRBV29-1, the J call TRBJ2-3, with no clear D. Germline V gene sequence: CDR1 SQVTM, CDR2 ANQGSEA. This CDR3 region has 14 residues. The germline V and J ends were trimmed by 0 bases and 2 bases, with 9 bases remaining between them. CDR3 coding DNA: TGCAGCGTTGAAGATAGGGTGGCCACAGATACGCAGTATTTT. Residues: CSVEDRVATDTQYF.

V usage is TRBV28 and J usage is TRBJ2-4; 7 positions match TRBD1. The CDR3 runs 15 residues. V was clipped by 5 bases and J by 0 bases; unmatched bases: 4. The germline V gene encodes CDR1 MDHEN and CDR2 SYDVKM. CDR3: CASSRQGKAKNIQYF. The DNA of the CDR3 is TGTGCCAGCAGTCGACAGGGTAAAGCCAAAAACATTCAGTACTTC.

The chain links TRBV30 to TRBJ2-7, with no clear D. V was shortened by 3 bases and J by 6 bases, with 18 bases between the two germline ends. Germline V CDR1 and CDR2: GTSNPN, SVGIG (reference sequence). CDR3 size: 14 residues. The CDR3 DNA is TGTGCCTGGAGCGGTAGGGATCCCGTAGGCGAGCAGTACTTC. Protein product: CAWSGRDPVGEQYF.

CDR3 amino acids: CASSLASIREYEQYF. DNA for the CDR3: TGTGCCAGCAGCTTAGCTAGCATACGAGAATACGAGCAGTACTTC. The V call is TRBV7-9, the J call TRBJ2-7; D gene uncertain. Between the trimmed V and J ends, which lost 0 bases and 4 bases, there was a span of 13 bases. The CDR3 contains 15 residues. The germline V gene has CDR1 SEHNR and CDR2 FQNEAQ (reference sequence).

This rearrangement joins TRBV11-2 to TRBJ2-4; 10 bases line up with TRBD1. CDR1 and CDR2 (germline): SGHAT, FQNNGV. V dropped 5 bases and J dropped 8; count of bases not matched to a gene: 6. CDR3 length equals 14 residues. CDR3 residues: CASSLDRGVDIQYF. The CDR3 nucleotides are TGTGCCAGCAGCCTGGACAGGGGGGTTGACATTCAGTACTTC.

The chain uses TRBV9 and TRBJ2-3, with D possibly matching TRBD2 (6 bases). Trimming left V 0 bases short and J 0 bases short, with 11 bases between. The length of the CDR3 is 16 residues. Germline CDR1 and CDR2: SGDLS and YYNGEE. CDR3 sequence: CASSVVSGRSTDTQYF. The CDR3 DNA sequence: TGTGCCAGCAGCGTAGTTTCGGGGAGGAGCACAGATACGCAGTATTTT. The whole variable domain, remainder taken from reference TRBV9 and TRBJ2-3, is DSGVTQTPKHLITATGQRVTLRCSPRSGDLSVYWYQQSLDQGLQFLIQYYNGEERAKGNILERFSAQQFPDLHSELNLSSLELGDSALYFCASSVVSGRSTDTQYFGPGTRLTVL.

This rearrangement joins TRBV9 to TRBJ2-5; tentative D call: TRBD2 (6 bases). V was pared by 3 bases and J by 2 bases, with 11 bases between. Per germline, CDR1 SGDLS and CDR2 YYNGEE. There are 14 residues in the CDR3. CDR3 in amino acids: CASSAGTYQETQYF. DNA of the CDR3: TGTGCCAGCAGCGCGGGGACTTATCAAGAGACCCAGTACTTC. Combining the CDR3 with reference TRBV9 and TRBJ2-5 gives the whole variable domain DSGVTQTPKHLITATGQRVTLRCSPRSGDLSVYWYQQSLDQGLQFLIQYYNGEERAKGNILERFSAQQFPDLHSELNLSSLELGDSALYFCASSAGTYQETQYFGPGTRLLVL.